The entry below gives a single TCR beta chain sequence along with its context. The PCR was carried out with 60 Vbeta primers and 13 Jbeta primers. Profiling relied on immunoSEQ multiplex PCR, and the TCRdb table lists in-frame clones only, not all of them. The table records tens of thousands of clones, just over 70% of them present only once. The data are from a study of cytomegalovirus exposure and HLA in healthy donors. Germline V gene data show CDR1 as MDHEN and CDR2 as SYDVKM. V lost 4 bases to trimming and J lost 5 bases; unmatched junction nucleotides: 8. The CDR3 runs 14 residues. The source material was PBMCs. The clonotype originates from a man in his sixties in good health and CMV-seronegative. V gene TRBV28 combines with J gene TRBJ2-7; TRBD1 matches 7 bases. CDR3 region: CASSSATGLNEQYF. DNA for the CDR3: TGTGCCAGCAGTTCAGCGACAGGGCTCAACGAGCAGTACTTC. Supplemented by reference TRBV28 and TRBJ2-7, the full variable domain reads DVKVTQSSRYLVKRTGEKVFLECVQDMDHENMFWYRQDPGLGLRLIYFSYDVKMKEKGDIPEGYSVSREKKERFSLILESASTNQTSMYLCASSSATGLNEQYFGPGTRLTVT.